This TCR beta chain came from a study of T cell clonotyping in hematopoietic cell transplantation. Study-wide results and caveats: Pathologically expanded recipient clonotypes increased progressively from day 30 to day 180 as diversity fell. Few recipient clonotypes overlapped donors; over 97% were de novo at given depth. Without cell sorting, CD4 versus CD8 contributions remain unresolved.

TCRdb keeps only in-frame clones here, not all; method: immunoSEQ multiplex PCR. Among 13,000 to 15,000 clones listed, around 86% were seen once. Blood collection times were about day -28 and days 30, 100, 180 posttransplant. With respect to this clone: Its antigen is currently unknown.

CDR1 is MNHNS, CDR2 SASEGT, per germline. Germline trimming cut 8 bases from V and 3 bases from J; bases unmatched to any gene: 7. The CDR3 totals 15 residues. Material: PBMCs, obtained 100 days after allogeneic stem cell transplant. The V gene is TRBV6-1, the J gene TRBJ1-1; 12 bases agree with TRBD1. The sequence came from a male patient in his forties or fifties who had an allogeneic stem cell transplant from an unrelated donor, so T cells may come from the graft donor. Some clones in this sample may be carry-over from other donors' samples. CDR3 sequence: CASGDRGRGDTEAFF. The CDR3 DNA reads TGTGCCAGCGGGGACAGGGGGCGGGGGGACACTGAAGCTTTCTTT.